One sample yielded the 13 T cell receptor beta chains listed below, sequenced in a study of blood T cell repertoires in COVID-19. Sequenced by immunoSEQ multiplex PCR; TCRdb stores in-frame clones only, minus some. The data hold some 340,000 clones, with over 80% observed a single time. Sequences were obtained from PBMCs or T cells enriched from blood (not recorded which). Every receptor here comes from a woman aged 45-65 years who had recovered from COVID-19.

CDR3 region: CASSTRGPTGELFF. The DNA of the CDR3 is TGCGCCAGCAGCACGAGGGGGCCGACCGGGGAGCTGTTTTTT. V is TRBV5-1 and J is TRBJ2-2; 7 bases line up with TRBD1. The junction had 5 bases not matched to a gene; V was cut back by 4 bases and J by 5 bases. There are 14 residues in the CDR3. Germline lookup yields CDR1 SGHRS and CDR2 YFSETQ. Filled out from reference TRBV5-1 and TRBJ2-2, the complete variable domain reads KAGVTQTPRYLIKTRGQQVTLSCSPISGHRSVSWYQQTPGQGLQFLFEYFSETQRNKGNFPGRFSGRQFSNSRSEMNVSTLELGDSALYLCASSTRGPTGELFFGEGSRLTVL.

This chain joins TRBV7-8 and TRBJ1-3, with TRBD1 as a possible D gene (5 bases). The CDR3 has 17 amino acids. Germline CDR1 reads SGHVS; CDR2 reads FQNEAQ. Deletions cut 5 bases from V and 0 bases from J, with 17 bases between. The CDR3 region has the DNA TGTGCCAGCAGCCCCTCACAGGTACCGGGCTCTGGAAACACCATATATTTT. It is translated as CASSPSQVPGSGNTIYF.

The J gene is TRBJ2-7, the V gene TRBV10-3; D call uncertain. The CDR3 runs to 13 residues. In germline, CDR1 is ENHRY, CDR2 SYGVKD. The germline V and J ends were trimmed by 2 bases and 4 bases, with 9 bases remaining between them. The CDR3 protein is CAISERQEYEQYF. CDR3 DNA sequence: TGTGCCATCAGTGAGAGGCAGGAATACGAGCAGTACTTC.

The chain has TRBV5-4 and TRBJ2-7, with 13 bases that match TRBD2. The CDR3 spans 16 residues. J gave up 4 bases and V 4 bases, and 8 bases lay outside the gene matches. The germline V gene encodes CDR1 SGHNT and CDR2 YYREEE (reference sequence). This chain's CDR3 is CASSPGLAGSLYEQYF. The CDR3 DNA is TGTGCCAGCAGCCCGGGACTAGCGGGATCCCTATACGAGCAGTACTTC. The full variable domain, with the rest looked up from reference TRBV5-4 and TRBJ2-7, is ETGVTQSPTHLIKTRGQQVTLRCSSQSGHNTVSWYQQALGQGPQFIFQYYREEENGRGNFPPRFSGLQFPNYSSELNVNALELDDSALYLCASSPGLAGSLYEQYFGPGTRLTVT.

This chain uses TRBV5-4 with TRBJ2-1, with 10 bases matching TRBD2. The CDR3 sequence is 16 residues long. In germline, CDR1 is SGHNT, CDR2 YYREEE (reference sequence). The ends lost 0 bases at V and 9 bases at J; junction bases unmatched: 9. This CDR3 is CASSLAGAGGLLEQFF. CDR3 DNA: TGTGCCAGCAGCTTGGCAGGAGCGGGGGGGCTTCTTGAGCAGTTCTTC.

This sequence joins TRBV6-1 and TRBJ2-2; D perhaps matches TRBD2 (6 bases). Trimming shortened V by 3 bases and J by 4 bases, and 12 bases separated the two germline ends. The V gene's germline CDR1 is MNHNS and CDR2 SASEGT. This CDR3 has 15 residues. The CDR3 here is CASSERRGSTGELFF. Here the CDR3 DNA reads TGTGCCAGCAGTGAGCGGAGGGGATCCACCGGGGAGCTGTTTTTT.

The J gene is TRBJ1-5, the V gene TRBV30; TRBD1 might be the D (6 bases). V lost 2 bases to trimming and J lost 9 bases, with 14 bases between them. In germline, CDR1 is GTSNPN, CDR2 SVGIG (reference sequence). The CDR3 totals 13 residues. The CDR3 nucleotides are TGTGCCTGGAGTCACCCAGGGGCTCGGCCCCAGCATTTT. It translates to CAWSHPGARPQHF.

This clone was picked up a small number of times. The V call is TRBV10-3, the J call TRBJ1-2; TRBD1 agrees at 10 bases. This CDR3 region has 15 residues. Germline CDR1 and CDR2: ENHRY and SYGVKD. Losses at the gene ends were 0 bases for V and 6 bases for J; bases not matched to a gene: 4. CDR3 region: CAISESGQGTHGYTF. Written as DNA, the CDR3 is TGTGCCATCAGTGAGTCGGGACAGGGGACCCATGGCTACACCTTC.

There are a few counts of this clone. The chain is built from TRBV10-3 and TRBJ2-7; perhaps TRBD2 as D (5 bases). Germline values: CDR1 ENHRY, CDR2 SYGVKD. V was trimmed by 2 bases and J by 2 bases, leaving 19 bases between them. The CDR3 length is 17 residues. The CDR3 sequence: CAISETASPQRTYEQYF. DNA for the CDR3: TGTGCCATCAGTGAGACGGCTAGCCCCCAGAGAACCTACGAGCAGTACTTC.

V usage is TRBV5-5 and J usage is TRBJ1-2; D may be TRBD1 (6 bases). This CDR3 comprises 14 residues. The germline CDR1 and CDR2 sequences are SGHKS and YYEKEE (reference sequence). Trimming removed 4 bases at V and 3 bases at J, with 13 bases between. The CDR3 region is CASSAGQTHYGYTF. The CDR3 bases are TGTGCCAGCAGCGCCGGACAGACCCACTATGGCTACACCTTC. Full variable domain (missing parts from reference TRBV5-5 and TRBJ1-2): DAGVTQSPTHLIKTRGQQVTLRCSPISGHKSVSWYQQVLGQGPQFIFQYYEKEERGRGNFPDRFSARQFPNYSSELNVNALLLGDSALYLCASSAGQTHYGYTFGSGTRLTVV.

The chain employs TRBV5-1 and TRBJ1-1; no definite D call. The germline V gene has CDR1 SGHRS and CDR2 YFSETQ. V was trimmed by 4 bases and J by 4 bases, leaving 14 bases between them. The CDR3 totals 14 residues. CDR3 residues: CASSGPGVGTEAFF. DNA of the CDR3: TGCGCCAGCAGCGGGCCCGGGGTCGGCACTGAAGCTTTCTTT. The full variable domain, its missing parts supplied by reference TRBV5-1 and TRBJ1-1, is KAGVTQTPRYLIKTRGQQVTLSCSPISGHRSVSWYQQTPGQGLQFLFEYFSETQRNKGNFPGRFSGRQFSNSRSEMNVSTLELGDSALYLCASSGPGVGTEAFFGQGTRLTVV.

The chain uses TRBV29-1 and TRBJ1-2, with a tentative D call TRBD1 (5 bases). This CDR3 is 11 amino acids long. The V end lost 7 bases, the J end lost 8 bases, and 14 bases lay between the germline ends. Per the germline V gene, CDR1 is SQVTM and CDR2 is ANQGSEA. For the CDR3, the DNA is TGCAGCGGGTGGGGCGGATTCGGCTACACCTTC. It yields the protein CSGWGGFGYTF.

This clone was seen a single time. The V and J genes are TRBV30 and TRBJ1-3; TRBD1 is a possible D gene (6 bases). V lost 5 bases to trimming and J lost 4 bases, with 15 bases between them. CDR1 and CDR2 from the germline V gene are GTSNPN and SVGIG (reference sequence). CDR3 length: 14 amino acids. For the CDR3, the DNA is TGTGCCTGGGAGACGGGACACCAAGGAAACACCATATATTTT. Translating it yields CAWETGHQGNTIYF.